A single sample gave rise to the 31 T cell receptor beta chains below, sequenced in a study of blood T cell repertoires in COVID-19. Method: immunoSEQ multiplex PCR; TCRdb's copy keeps in-frame clones and lacks some. This table holds under 200,000 clones, roughly 86% found once. Material: peripheral blood. These receptors all stem from a man in his 70s with acute or convalescent COVID-19.

This clone was counted only a few times. The CDR3 sequence: CASSVGAHSSYEQYF. Written as DNA, the CDR3 is TGTGCCAGCAGCGTAGGGGCTCATAGCTCCTACGAGCAGTACTTC. V gene TRBV9 combines with J gene TRBJ2-7, with D unclear. V was shortened by 0 bases and J by 0 bases, with 10 bases between the two germline ends. The CDR3 spans 15 residues. The germline CDR1 and CDR2 sequences are SGDLS and YYNGEE. The whole variable domain, filled in from reference TRBV9 and TRBJ2-7, reads DSGVTQTPKHLITATGQRVTLRCSPRSGDLSVYWYQQSLDQGLQFLIQYYNGEERAKGNILERFSAQQFPDLHSELNLSSLELGDSALYFCASSVGAHSSYEQYFGPGTRLTVT.

J is TRBJ1-5 and V is TRBV6-5; D is undetermined. The germline gives CDR1 MNHEY, CDR2 SVGAGI. V lost 8 bases to trimming and J lost 2 bases, with 13 bases between them. This CDR3 spans 14 amino acids. The CDR3: CASAAKRGNQPQHF. The DNA for the CDR3 is TGTGCCAGCGCCGCAAAGCGGGGCAATCAGCCCCAGCATTTT.

V gene TRBV5-1 combines with J gene TRBJ1-4, with 7 bases aligning to TRBD1. CDR3 size: 14 residues. Per the germline V gene, CDR1 is SGHRS and CDR2 is YFSETQ. The V and J ends lost 5 bases and 6 bases, in that order; junction bases with no gene match: 7. The CDR3 bases are TGCGCCAGCAGGCCCGGGACAGCAGATGAAAAACTGTTTTTT. Translating it yields CASRPGTADEKLFF.

The V gene is TRBV19, the J gene TRBJ2-1; D is unclear. V shed 3 bases and J shed 0 bases, with 9 bases lying between them. Per germline, CDR1 LNHDA and CDR2 SQIVND (reference sequence). The CDR3 has 15 amino acids. This CDR3 reads CASSIIPSSYNEQFF. CDR3 DNA: TGTGCCAGTAGTATCATCCCGAGCTCCTACAATGAGCAGTTCTTC.

The table lists this clone with a few counts. This chain joins TRBV19 and TRBJ2-3, with TRBD1 as a possible D gene (5 bases). Trimming removed 5 bases from V and 2 bases from J, with 14 bases in between. The CDR3 has 15 amino acids. The germline gives CDR1 LNHDA, CDR2 SQIVND (reference sequence). CDR3 coding DNA: TGTGCCAGTAGTCAACAACAGGTCGTCACAGATACGCAGTATTTT. Its translation is CASSQQQVVTDTQYF.

The rearrangement links TRBV5-1 to TRBJ1-6; D may be TRBD1 (6 bases). The CDR3 spans 14 residues. Germline V lookup: CDR1 SGHRS, CDR2 YFSETQ. Trimming cost V 0 bases and J 10 bases, with 11 bases left between them. The CDR3 reads CASSLAQGASPLHF. For the CDR3, the DNA is TGCGCCAGCAGCTTGGCACAGGGTGCCTCACCCCTCCACTTT.

This chain uses TRBV7-7 with TRBJ2-1; tentative D call: TRBD2 (7 bases). V shed 1 base and J shed 9 bases, with 10 bases lying between them. CDR1 SSHAT and CDR2 FNYEAQ come from the germline V gene (reference sequence). The CDR3 covers 13 residues. The CDR3, as DNA: TGTGCCAGCAGCTTAGGAAGGGGGGGTGAGCAGTTCTTC. It is translated as CASSLGRGGEQFF.

This clone was detected once. This chain joins TRBV14 and TRBJ2-4; D perhaps matches TRBD1 (6 bases). The CDR3 is made up of 14 amino acids. V was cut by 3 bases and J by 4 bases, with 10 bases left in between. CDR1 and CDR2 from the germline V gene are SGHDN and FVKESK. CDR3 coding DNA: TGTGCCAGCAGCCACGATACAGGGAAAAACATTCAGTACTTC. Amino acid sequence: CASSHDTGKNIQYF.

V gene TRBV18 combines with J gene TRBJ1-2; 7 nucleotides match TRBD1. Germline V gives CDR1 KGHSH, CDR2 LQKENI. CDR3 size: 13 residues. Germline trimming cut 2 bases from V and 6 bases from J; bases unmatched to any gene: 3. In DNA form, the CDR3 reads TGTGCCAGCTCACCAAAGGGGGCGGATGGCTACACCTTC. Protein sequence: CASSPKGADGYTF. Variable domain in full (rest from reference TRBV18 and TRBJ1-2): NAGVMQNPRHLVRRRGQEARLRCSPMKGHSHVYWYRQLPEEGLKFMVYLQKENIIDESGMPKERFSAEFPKEGPSILRIQQVVRGDSAAYFCASSPKGADGYTFGSGTRLTVV.

The chain is built from TRBV28 and TRBJ1-2, with a tentative D call TRBD1 (5 bases). The germline V and J ends were trimmed by 6 bases and 5 bases, with 13 bases remaining between them. Per the germline V gene, CDR1 is MDHEN and CDR2 is SYDVKM. The CDR3 runs to 13 residues. The CDR3 loop is CASSLPPGYGYTF. The CDR3 bases are TGTGCCAGCAGCCTCCCGCCAGGGTATGGCTACACCTTC.

CDR3 region: CAISATSGGSQDTDTQYF. CDR3 in DNA: TGTGCCATCAGTGCGACTAGCGGGGGGTCCCAAGACACAGATACGCAGTATTTT. This chain joins TRBV10-3 and TRBJ2-3; 13 nucleotides line up with TRBD2. Germline V gene data show CDR1 as ENHRY and CDR2 as SYGVKD. The V segment lost 4 bases and the J segment 2 bases; nucleotides outside the gene matches: 9. The CDR3 runs to 18 residues.

The rearrangement links TRBV2 to TRBJ2-7; 7 bases align to TRBD1. Trimming removed 2 bases from V and 3 bases from J; junction bases left unmatched: 7. CDR1 is SNHLY, CDR2 FYNNEI, per germline. The CDR3 covers 15 residues. The CDR3 reads CASSEYGTVLYEQYF. The CDR3 DNA is TGTGCCAGCAGTGAATATGGGACAGTACTCTACGAGCAGTACTTC.

The J gene is TRBJ1-5, the V gene TRBV7-9; 7 positions agree with TRBD1. V lost 5 bases and J lost 12; bases outside the gene matches: 7. The CDR3 spans 12 residues. In germline, CDR1 is SEHNR, CDR2 FQNEAQ (reference sequence). CDR3 residues: CASSRTDRFQHF. The CDR3 region has the DNA TGTGCCAGCAGCCGGACGGACAGGTTCCAGCATTTT.

The chain recombines TRBV5-5 with TRBJ2-7, with D hard to call. The germline CDR1 and CDR2 sequences are SGHKS and YYEKEE (reference sequence). CDR3 length: 13 residues. Deletions cut 0 bases from V and 1 base from J, with 5 bases between. The CDR3 region is CASSLGQSYEQYF. The CDR3 DNA follows: TGTGCCAGCAGCTTGGGCCAGTCCTACGAGCAGTACTTC. The whole variable domain, filled in from reference TRBV5-5 and TRBJ2-7, reads DAGVTQSPTHLIKTRGQQVTLRCSPISGHKSVSWYQQVLGQGPQFIFQYYEKEERGRGNFPDRFSARQFPNYSSELNVNALLLGDSALYLCASSLGQSYEQYFGPGTRLTVT.

The gene calls are TRBV19 and TRBJ2-3; 12 positions agree with TRBD1. With V trimmed by 4 bases and J by 3 bases, 5 bases remained unmatched. From germline, CDR1 is LNHDA and CDR2 SQIVND (reference sequence). The CDR3 totals 16 residues. The CDR3 sequence: CASSRGTGGLTDTQYF. In DNA form, the CDR3 reads TGTGCCAGTAGTAGGGGGACAGGGGGCTTGACAGATACGCAGTATTTT. Combining the CDR3 with reference TRBV19 and TRBJ2-3 gives the whole variable domain DGGITQSPKYLFRKEGQNVTLSCEQNLNHDAMYWYRQDPGQGLRLIYYSQIVNDFQKGDIAEGYSVSREKKESFPLTVTSAQKNPTAFYLCASSRGTGGLTDTQYFGPGTRLTVL.

Points on this clone: This sample also contains other DNA sequences that code for the same CDR3. The genes are TRBV5-1 and TRBJ2-5; D is uncertain. V gave up 0 bases and J gave up 5 bases, with 5 bases separating them. Looked up from germline, CDR1 is SGHRS and CDR2 is YFSETQ. The CDR3 has 12 amino acids. The chain's CDR3 is CASSLALETQYF. CDR3 DNA sequence: TGCGCCAGCAGCTTGGCTCTTGAGACCCAGTACTTC. Looking up the rest from reference TRBV5-1 and TRBJ2-5 gives the full variable domain: KAGVTQTPRYLIKTRGQQVTLSCSPISGHRSVSWYQQTPGQGLQFLFEYFSETQRNKGNFPGRFSGRQFSNSRSEMNVSTLELGDSALYLCASSLALETQYFGPGTRLLVL.

The chain's CDR3 is CASSLGAGHDNEKLFF. The CDR3 nucleotides read TGTGCCAGCAGCTTAGGTGCGGGGCACGATAATGAAAAACTGTTTTTT. The chain has TRBV7-9 and TRBJ1-4, with D possibly being TRBD1 (5 bases). V was pared by 1 base and J by 4 bases, with 13 bases between. There are 16 residues in the CDR3. Germline CDR1 SEHNR, CDR2 FQNEAQ (reference sequence).

The count of this clone is one. The chain is built from TRBV7-2 and TRBJ2-3; D is perhaps TRBD2 (5 bases). Germline V gene sequence: CDR1 SGHTA, CDR2 FQGNSA. The length of the CDR3 is 12 residues. Trimming pared 6 bases from V and 1 base from J, leaving 5 bases between. In DNA form, the CDR3 reads TGTGCCAGCAGGGAGGGCACAGATACGCAGTATTTT. Translation gives CASREGTDTQYF.

The chain is built from TRBV14 and TRBJ2-3; D is unclear. Germline V gene lookup returns CDR1 SGHDN and CDR2 FVKESK. CDR3 length: 13 residues. Trimming took 4 bases from V and 1 from J, leaving 6 bases between them. The CDR3 DNA follows: TGTGCCAGCAGCCCCCGGGGCACAGATACGCAGTATTTT. This encodes CASSPRGTDTQYF. The entire variable domain, with the rest obtained from reference TRBV14 and TRBJ2-3, is as follows: EAGVTQFPSHSVIEKGQTVTLRCDPISGHDNLYWYRRVMGKEIKFLLHFVKESKQDESGMPNNRFLAERTGGTYSTLKVQPAELEDSGVYFCASSPRGTDTQYFGPGTRLTVL.

The chain is built from TRBV4-2 and TRBJ2-7; 9 nucleotides align to TRBD2. Looked up from germline, CDR1 is LGHNA and CDR2 is YNFKEQ. The CDR3 spans 17 residues. V dropped 0 bases and J dropped 6; count of bases not matched to a gene: 12. The CDR3 region has the DNA TGTGCCAGCAGCCAAGATGCCCCCCTAGCGGGGCCACTCGAGCAGTACTTC. Protein sequence: CASSQDAPLAGPLEQYF.

This clone came up once. The junction does not match germline at one end; this may be a read error. The chain employs TRBV6-5 and TRBJ2-1, with D hard to call. This CDR3 is 13 amino acids long. CDR1 and CDR2 from the germline V gene are MNHEY and SVGAGI. CDR3 coding DNA: TGTGCCAGCAGTCCTAAAGTGGTCCTATATCCCCTCTTC. Its protein is CASSPKVVLYPLF.

The chain has TRBV28 and TRBJ1-6, with D perhaps matching TRBD1 (5 bases). The CDR3 length is 15 residues. Germline values: CDR1 MDHEN, CDR2 SYDVKM. The V end was cut by 4 bases, the J end by 11 bases, with 18 bases between. The DNA of the CDR3 is TGTGCCAGCAGTTCCCCCGGGAGGGGCTGGCCACCCCTCCACTTT. Its protein product is CASSSPGRGWPPLHF.

This chain connects TRBV6-5 to TRBJ2-7; 7 nucleotides agree with TRBD1. This CDR3 comprises 15 residues. The germline gives CDR1 MNHEY, CDR2 SVGAGI. The V gene end was trimmed by 4 bases and the J gene end by 2 bases; junction bases not matched to a gene: 8. The CDR3 here is CASSSPTGTPYEQYF. In DNA, the CDR3 is TGTGCCAGCAGTTCCCCGACAGGGACCCCCTACGAGCAGTACTTC.

The CDR3 protein is CASSYGDGTGDGYTF. The DNA of the CDR3 is TGTGCCAGCAGTTATGGGGATGGGACAGGGGATGGCTACACCTTC. The rearrangement links TRBV6-6 to TRBJ1-2, with TRBD1 matching over 10 bases. The length of the CDR3 is 15 residues. CDR1 is MNHNY, CDR2 SVGAGI, per germline (reference sequence). V lost 3 bases to trimming and J lost 6 bases; unmatched junction nucleotides: 7.

This chain connects TRBV29-1 to TRBJ2-1; D is possibly TRBD2 (5 bases). Per germline, CDR1 SQVTM and CDR2 ANQGSEA. This CDR3 region has 15 residues. V was trimmed by 7 bases and J by 4 bases, leaving 20 bases between them. CDR3 nucleotides: TGCAGCGCTCAAAACCTCCGGGGTGGGTACAATGAGCAGTTCTTC. It encodes CSAQNLRGGYNEQFF.

J is TRBJ2-7 and V is TRBV30; 7 bases are a match to TRBD1. The CDR3 has 13 amino acids. The V segment lost 2 bases and the J segment 5 bases; nucleotides outside the gene matches: 6. Germline CDR1 reads GTSNPN; CDR2 reads SVGIG (reference sequence). The CDR3, as DNA: TGTGCCTGGAGTCCACAGGGGTGGGACGAGCAGTACTTC. Its translation: CAWSPQGWDEQYF.

The chain is built from TRBV6-5 and TRBJ1-4; D uncertain. V lost 2 bases and J 0 bases, leaving 4 bases between the germline ends. The CDR3 extends over 14 amino acids. Germline values: CDR1 MNHEY, CDR2 SVGAGI. The CDR3 nucleotides are TGTGCCAGCAGTTACAGCGCAACTAATGAAAAACTGTTTTTT. Amino acid sequence: CASSYSATNEKLFF.

J is TRBJ2-3 and V is TRBV6-4; 8 bases agree with TRBD2. The CDR3 covers 17 residues. Germline CDR1 and CDR2: MRHNA and SNTAGT. With 0 bases clipped from V and 0 bases from J, the junction kept 5 bases outside the gene matches. The CDR3 region is CASSDSPLAGSTDTQYF. The CDR3 coding sequence is TGTGCCAGCAGTGACTCACCATTAGCGGGAAGCACAGATACGCAGTATTTT.

The chain employs TRBV19 and TRBJ1-5; a weak D match, TRBD1 (5 bases). CDR3 length: 14 amino acids. The germline V gene has CDR1 LNHDA and CDR2 SQIVND (reference sequence). The V gene lost 7 bases and the J gene lost 6 bases, with 16 bases spanning the gap. CDR3 region: CASTPFGGGQPQHF. CDR3 nucleotides: TGTGCCAGTACACCTTTCGGGGGGGGTCAGCCCCAGCATTTT.

This clone was seen once. V is TRBV6-5 and J is TRBJ2-7, with TRBD1 matching 8 bases. CDR1 and CDR2 (germline): MNHEY, SVGAGI. The CDR3 runs 14 residues. V gave up 4 bases and J gave up 3 bases; unmatched junction bases: 5. CDR3 bases: TGTGCCAGCAGTTCACCGGGACAGGACTACGAGCAGTACTTC. Translation: CASSSPGQDYEQYF.

The DNA for the CDR3 is TGTGCCAGCCTGACAGGGAAGAACACTGAAGCTTTCTTT. Encoded protein: CASLTGKNTEAFF. The chain joins TRBV12-3 or TRBV12-4 to TRBJ1-1, with 7 bases identical to TRBD1. Trimming at V came to 8 bases and at J to 1 base, leaving 4 bases not matched to a gene. CDR3 length equals 13 residues.